Here is one T cell receptor beta chain with its context. This sample stems from a study of spatial heterogeneity in lung cancer. The time point here: sample taken at primary tumor resection. TCRdb independently ran MiXCR on the 5' RACE reads; one entry per CDR3 protein. The sample shows about 40,000 distinct CDR3 sequences, around 5% of them seen only once. The sample consisted of PBMCs, taken at surgery. The receptor was derived from a female donor with early-stage non-small cell lung cancer.

The CDR3 DNA follows: TGTGCCAGCAGCTTGGCCGGGACAGTGAACACTGAAGCTTTCTTT. This encodes CASSLAGTVNTEAFF. The gene calls are TRBV5-4 and TRBJ1-1, with 7 positions matching TRBD1. The CDR3 contains 15 residues. After removal of 0 bases from V and 0 bases from J, the junction contained 2 bases not matched to a gene. CDR1 and CDR2 from the germline V gene are SGHNT and YYREEE (reference sequence).